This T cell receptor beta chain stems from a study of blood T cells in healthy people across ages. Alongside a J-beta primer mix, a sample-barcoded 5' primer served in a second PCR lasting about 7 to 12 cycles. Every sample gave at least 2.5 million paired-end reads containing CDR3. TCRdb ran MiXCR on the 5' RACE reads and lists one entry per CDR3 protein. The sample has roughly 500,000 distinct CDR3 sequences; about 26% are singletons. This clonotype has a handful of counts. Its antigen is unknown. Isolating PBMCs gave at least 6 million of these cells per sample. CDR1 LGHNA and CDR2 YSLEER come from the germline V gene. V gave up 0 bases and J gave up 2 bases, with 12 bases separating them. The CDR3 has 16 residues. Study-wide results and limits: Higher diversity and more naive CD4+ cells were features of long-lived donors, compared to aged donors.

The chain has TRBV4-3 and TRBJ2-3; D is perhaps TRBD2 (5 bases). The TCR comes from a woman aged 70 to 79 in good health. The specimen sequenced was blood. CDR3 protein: CASSQEGLEITDTQYF. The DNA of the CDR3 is TGCGCCAGCAGCCAAGAAGGACTTGAAATCACAGATACGCAGTATTTT.